The clone carrying this T cell receptor beta chain turned up a few times. Its specificity is unknown. This entry comes from a study of T-cell memory formation after mild COVID-19. Background on the study: Most TCR clusters belonged to a single donor. Study outcomes and limitations: Clones that contracted clustered mainly in CM and EM if CD4+ and in EMRA if CD8+. The pre-infection memory compartment contained some responding clones, suggesting cross-reactive memory joined.

TCRdb re-derived calls from the 5' RACE reads in MiXCR, one entry per CDR3 protein. Counted here are 150,000 to 200,000 distinct CDR3 sequences, approximately 10% occurring once; the ten biggest clones make up more than 3.5%. The sample comprised PBMCs or a T cell subset sorted from them (not recorded which). This TCR was sampled from a man aged 18 to 30 who had mild COVID-19 (a few samples of this study predate the infection). Cell type and time point are not known.

As DNA, the CDR3 is TGTGCCAGCAGCTCTAGCCTGGGGCGGCGGGGGGGCCGCGGGGAGACCCAGTACTTC. Protein product: CASSSSLGRRGGRGETQYF. This sequence joins TRBV7-2 and TRBJ2-5; 9 nucleotides match TRBD2. The CDR3 totals 19 residues. V gave up 4 bases and J gave up 5 bases; unmatched junction bases: 20. The germline CDR1 and CDR2 sequences are SGHTA and FQGNSA.